This TCR beta chain is drawn from a study of shared clonotypes between healthy human individuals. Sequencing was performed with immunoSEQ multiplex PCR; in TCRdb, only in-frame clones are kept and a portion is missing. This table holds 450,000 to 600,000 clones, around 80% found once. Genomic DNA for unsorted samples, which was extracted with the QIAamp DNA Blood Mini kit, came from about 90 million PBMCs. V shed 1 base and J shed 3 bases, with 10 bases lying between them. CDR3 length: 14 residues. In germline, CDR1 is SGHRS, CDR2 YFSETQ. The V call is TRBV5-1, the J call TRBJ1-2, with no clear D. This receptor was taken from a woman aged 40 to 50 in good health. Some clones in this sample may be carry-over from other donors' samples. Material for sequencing was PBMCs. The CDR3 DNA reads TGCGCCAGCAGCTTGTGGACCGAGGACTATGGCTACACCTTC. Its protein is CASSLWTEDYGYTF.